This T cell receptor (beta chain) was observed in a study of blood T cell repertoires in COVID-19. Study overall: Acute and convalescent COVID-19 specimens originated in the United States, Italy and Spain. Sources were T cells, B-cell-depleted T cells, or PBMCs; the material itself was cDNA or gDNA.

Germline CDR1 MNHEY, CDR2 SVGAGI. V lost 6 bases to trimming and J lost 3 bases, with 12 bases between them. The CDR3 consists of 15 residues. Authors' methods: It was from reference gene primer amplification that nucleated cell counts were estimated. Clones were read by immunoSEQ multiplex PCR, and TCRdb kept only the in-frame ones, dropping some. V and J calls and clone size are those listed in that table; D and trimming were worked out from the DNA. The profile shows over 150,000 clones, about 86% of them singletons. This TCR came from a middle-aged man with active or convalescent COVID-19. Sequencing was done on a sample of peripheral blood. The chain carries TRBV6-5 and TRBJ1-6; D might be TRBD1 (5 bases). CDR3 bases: TGTGCCAGCAGACCGGGACTGAGCTATAATTCACCCCTCCACTTT. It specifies CASRPGLSYNSPLHF.